The 6 T cell receptor beta chains below all came from one sample that was sequenced in a study of identical twins. From the 5' RACE reads, TCRdb called clonotypes with MiXCR, one entry per CDR3 protein. In the table there are 600,000 to 850,000 distinct CDR3 sequences, about 20% of which are singletons. A further study also used this sample, focusing on T cells expressing NK-cell markers.

Material for sequencing was PBMCs. The source is a woman between 18 and 30 years old in good health.

This clonotype turned up a few times. CDR3 sequence reads: CSARGGSATDTQYF. CDR3 DNA sequence: TGCAGTGCTAGGGGGGGCAGCGCCACAGATACGCAGTATTTT. The chain uses TRBV20-1 and TRBJ2-3; D possibly matches TRBD1 or TRBD2 (6 bases each). The CDR3 runs 14 residues. In germline, CDR1 is DFQATT, CDR2 SNEGSKA (reference sequence). V was trimmed by 3 bases and J by 2 bases, leaving 12 bases between them.

The chain carries TRBV12-3 or TRBV12-4 and TRBJ1-3; TRBD1 agrees at 8 bases. J gave up 7 bases and V 5 bases, and 13 bases lay outside the gene matches. The CDR3 loop spans 16 amino acids. CDR3 in DNA: TGTGCCAGCAGTGATACCGGGACAGGAACTCGTAACACCATATATTTT. The encoded protein is CASSDTGTGTRNTIYF.

V and J are TRBV21-1 and TRBJ1-2. TRBV21-1 is assigned pseudogene status. The CDR3 is 14 amino acids. CDR3 amino acids: CASSKGPNHYGYTF. DNA of the CDR3: TGTGCCAGCAGCAAAGGGCCAAACCACTATGGCTACACCTTC.

This chain uses TRBV5-5 with TRBJ2-7; D unresolved. The CDR3 consists of 14 residues. Trimming cost V 0 bases and J 2 bases, with 9 bases left between them. Germline lookup yields CDR1 SGHKS and CDR2 YYEKEE (reference sequence). The CDR3 region is CASSLGPDTYEQYF. The CDR3 DNA follows: TGTGCCAGCAGCTTGGGGCCGGATACCTACGAGCAGTACTTC.

This clonotype was seen only a few times. As DNA, the CDR3 is TGCGCCAGCAGACGTCCGGGCATCAGCAATCAGCCCCAGCATTTT. Protein product: CASRRPGISNQPQHF. J is TRBJ1-5 and V is TRBV5-1; unclear D gene. Trimming shortened V by 5 bases and J by 1 base, and 13 bases separated the two germline ends. The CDR3 runs to 15 residues. Per germline, CDR1 SGHRS and CDR2 YFSETQ.

The rearrangement links TRBV12-3 or TRBV12-4 to TRBJ2-6; 7 bases map to TRBD1. V was clipped by 6 bases and J by 0 bases; unmatched bases: 8. This CDR3 has 17 amino acids. Here the CDR3 reads CASRTGAAASGANVLTF. CDR3 DNA: TGTGCCAGCAGAACAGGGGCTGCAGCCTCTGGGGCCAACGTCCTGACTTTC.